These 16 T cell receptor beta chains came from one sample sequenced in a study of response to subunit inactivated influenza vaccine. TCRdb redid the calling of the RT-PCR reads with MiXCR, one entry per CDR3 protein. This table holds more than 700,000 distinct CDR3 sequences, 21% found once. The specimen was PBMCs from blood, collected roughly 5 days after vaccination. These receptors were obtained from a man aged 45-65 years who received an inactivated influenza vaccine.

The chain employs TRBV20-1 and TRBJ1-1, with D possibly being TRBD1 (5 bases). The V and J ends lost 3 bases and 0 bases respectively, with 8 bases between them. Germline CDR1 is DFQATT and CDR2 is SNEGSKA (reference sequence). This CDR3 has 13 residues. The CDR3 loop is CSASQGLNTEAFF. The CDR3, as DNA: TGCAGTGCTAGTCAGGGATTGAACACTGAAGCTTTCTTT.

This chain connects TRBV5-5 to TRBJ2-2; 8 nucleotides align to TRBD1. V dropped 4 bases and J dropped 1; count of bases not matched to a gene: 6. The germline gives CDR1 SGHKS, CDR2 YYEKEE (reference sequence). The CDR3 is 16 residues long. As DNA, the CDR3 is TGTGCCAGCAGCCCTAGACAGGGGATGAACACCGGGGAGCTGTTTTTT. Amino acids: CASSPRQGMNTGELFF.

In this sample, this clonotype turned up a few times. The chain recombines TRBV5-1 with TRBJ2-1, with no clear D. The CDR3 consists of 15 residues. CDR1 and CDR2 from the germline V gene are SGHRS and YFSETQ. Between the trimmed V and J ends, which lost 7 bases and 0 bases, there was a span of 14 bases. The CDR3 region has the DNA TGCGCCAGCTGGGAACCCCTAAGCTCCTACAATGAGCAGTTCTTC. Protein sequence: CASWEPLSSYNEQFF.

The gene calls are TRBV29-1 and TRBJ1-1; a weak D match, TRBD1 (5 bases). The CDR3 spans 14 residues. V shed 5 bases and J shed 9 bases, with 22 bases lying between them. CDR1 is SQVTM and CDR2 is ANQGSEA in the germline V gene. The CDR3 is CSVLDPGTRRKAFF. The CDR3 DNA reads as TGCAGCGTTCTAGACCCCGGGACTCGGCGTAAAGCTTTCTTT. Together with reference TRBV29-1 and TRBJ1-1, the CDR3 gives the full variable domain: SAVISQKPSRDICQRGTSLTIQCQVDSQVTMMFWYRQQPGQSLTLIATANQGSEATYESGFVIDKFPISRPNLTFSTLTVSNMSPEDSSIYLCSVLDPGTRRKAFFGQGTRLTVV.

This chain connects TRBV10-3 to TRBJ2-2, with D possibly being TRBD1 (6 bases). The V gene lost 11 bases and the J gene lost 5 bases, with 15 bases spanning the gap. The CDR3 sequence is 13 residues long. Germline assignment: CDR1 ENHRY and CDR2 SYGVKD. CDR3 coding DNA: TGTGCCGCCACGGGACAAGCGACCGGGGAGCTGTTTTTT. This sequence encodes CAATGQATGELFF.

This clonotype was detected ten times or more. This CDR3 is CASSLVATYNEQFF. The CDR3 region has the DNA TGTGCCAGCAGCTTAGTTGCGACCTACAATGAGCAGTTCTTC. The chain has TRBV7-2 and TRBJ2-1; D unclear. With 1 base removed from V and 2 bases from J, the gap between germline ends came to 6 bases. CDR1 and CDR2 (germline): SGHTA, FQGNSA. This CDR3 has 14 amino acids.

This clonotype has only a few counts. The chain uses TRBV29-1 and TRBJ2-7; 9 nucleotides align to TRBD1. CDR1 is SQVTM and CDR2 is ANQGSEA in the germline V gene. The V and J ends lost 8 bases and 2 bases, in that order; junction bases with no gene match: 4. The CDR3 sequence is 12 residues long. The CDR3 protein is CSLRTGAYEQYF. In DNA, the CDR3 is TGCAGCCTCAGGACAGGGGCCTACGAGCAGTACTTC.

This clonotype has just a few counts. This chain uses TRBV29-1 with TRBJ2-3, with TRBD1 identical over 8 bases. Germline V CDR1 and CDR2: SQVTM, ANQGSEA. V lost 6 bases, J lost 3 bases, and 5 bases stayed unmatched. This CDR3 has 13 residues. The DNA for the CDR3 is TGCAGCGTCGAGACAGGGGTGACAGATACGCAGTATTTT. Translating it yields CSVETGVTDTQYF.

This chain links TRBV20-1 with TRBJ2-1; unclear D gene. Germline lookup yields CDR1 DFQATT and CDR2 SNEGSKA (reference sequence). Trimming took 0 bases from V and 12 from J, leaving 18 bases between them. The length of the CDR3 is 14 residues. This CDR3 reads CSARDSRTIPAQFF. As DNA, the CDR3 is TGCAGTGCTAGAGATTCGAGGACGATCCCGGCGCAGTTCTTC.

This CDR3 is CASSPRAAGTGELFF. CDR3 DNA sequence: TGTGCCAGCAGCCCCAGGGCAGCGGGTACGGGGGAGCTGTTTTTT. The rearrangement uses TRBV11-2 and TRBJ2-2, with D possibly matching TRBD2 (6 bases). CDR3 length equals 15 residues. From germline, CDR1 is SGHAT and CDR2 FQNNGV. With 5 bases removed from V and 8 bases from J, the gap between germline ends came to 18 bases.

This clonotype has only one observation. V is TRBV5-4 and J is TRBJ2-7; TRBD2 aligns across 9 bases. The CDR3 loop spans 14 amino acids. Per germline, CDR1 SGHNT and CDR2 YYREEE (reference sequence). V shed 0 bases and J 2 bases; nucleotides not matched to a gene: 0. For the CDR3, the DNA is TGTGCCAGCAGCTTGGAGCGGGAGGCCTACGAGCAGTACTTC. Its translation: CASSLEREAYEQYF.

This chain joins TRBV6-5 and TRBJ2-6; D remains unclear. V was pared by 0 bases and J by 2 bases, with 8 bases between. Germline V CDR1 and CDR2: MNHEY, SVGAGI. The CDR3 contains 16 residues. In DNA form, the CDR3 reads TGTGCCAGCAGTTACTCTGATAGGGCTGGGGCCAACGTCCTGACTTTC. Translated: CASSYSDRAGANVLTF.

The chain carries TRBV20-1 and TRBJ2-5, with D possibly matching TRBD1 (5 bases). Germline V CDR1 and CDR2: DFQATT, SNEGSKA (reference sequence). The CDR3 is 14 residues long. Trimming removed 6 bases at V and 0 bases at J, with 14 bases between. CDR3 sequence reads: CSARSRAYQETQYF. CDR3 in DNA: TGCAGTGCCCGCTCCAGGGCGTACCAAGAGACCCAGTACTTC.

This clonotype was seen a few times. The gene calls are TRBV12-3 or TRBV12-4 and TRBJ2-4, with D tentatively TRBD1 (5 bases). The V end lost 0 bases, the J end lost 6 bases, and 9 bases lay between the germline ends. The CDR3 is made up of 14 amino acids. The CDR3 reads CASSLATDTNIQYF. The CDR3 bases are TGTGCCAGCAGTTTAGCAACGGACACAAACATTCAGTACTTC.

V and J are TRBV9 and TRBJ2-7; no clear D gene. V was cut by 0 bases and J by 5 bases, with 12 bases left in between. The CDR3 is made up of 14 amino acids. CDR1 and CDR2 (germline): SGDLS, YYNGEE. The CDR3 nucleotides are TGTGCCAGCAGCGTAGGGACCCTAAGCCACGAGCAGTACTTC. Translating it yields CASSVGTLSHEQYF.

This clonotype was detected only a few times. The chain recombines TRBV7-2 with TRBJ2-3; 7 bases fit TRBD1. The CDR3 consists of 15 residues. V gave up 0 bases and J gave up 2 bases; unmatched junction bases: 2. Looked up from germline, CDR1 is SGHTA and CDR2 is FQGNSA. DNA for the CDR3: TGTGCCAGCAGCTTAGCGACAGGGCTCACAGATACGCAGTATTTT. Residues: CASSLATGLTDTQYF. The full variable domain, completed using reference TRBV7-2 and TRBJ2-3, is GAGVSQSPSNKVTEKGKDVELRCDPISGHTALYWYRQSLGQGLEFLIYFQGNSAPDKSGLPSDRFSAERTGGSVSTLTIQRTQQEDSAVYLCASSLATGLTDTQYFGPGTRLTVL.